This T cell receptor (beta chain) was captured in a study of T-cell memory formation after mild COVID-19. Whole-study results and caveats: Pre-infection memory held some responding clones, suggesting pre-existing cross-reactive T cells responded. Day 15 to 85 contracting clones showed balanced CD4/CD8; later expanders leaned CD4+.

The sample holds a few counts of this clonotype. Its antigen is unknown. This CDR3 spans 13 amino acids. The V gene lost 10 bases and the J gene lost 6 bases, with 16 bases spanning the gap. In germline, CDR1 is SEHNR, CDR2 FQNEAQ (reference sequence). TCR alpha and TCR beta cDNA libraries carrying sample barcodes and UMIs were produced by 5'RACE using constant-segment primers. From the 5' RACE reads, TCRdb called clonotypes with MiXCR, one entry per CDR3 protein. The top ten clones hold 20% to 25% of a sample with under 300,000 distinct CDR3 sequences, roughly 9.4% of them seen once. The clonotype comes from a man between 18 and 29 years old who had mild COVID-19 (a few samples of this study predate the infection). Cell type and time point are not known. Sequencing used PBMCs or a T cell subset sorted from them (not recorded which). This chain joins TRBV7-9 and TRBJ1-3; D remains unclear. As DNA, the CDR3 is TGTGCCACCAGTTCTCCCGCGGCAAACACCATATATTTT. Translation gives CATSSPAANTIYF.